This T cell receptor beta chain was sequenced for a study of T cell responses to AZD1222 COVID-19 vaccine (dated by TCRdb to about 2021). Turning to the overall study: Because spike-specific TCR depth and breadth did not differ between the two schedules, AZD1222 recipients who got a second dose at roughly 4 weeks were pooled with those who got a second dose at roughly 12 weeks. Enrollment into the trials was organized by age into subgroups of 18-55, 56-69 and 70-plus years, and those subgroups contained approximately 160, 26 and 62 TCR-sequenced participants, respectively. TCR sequencing covered 233 trial participants: 207 given two doses of AZD1222 and around 26 given two doses of MenACWY control vaccine. General conclusions and limits of the study: Reportedly, almost half of the unique spike-specific TCRs recognized epitopes lying outside the regions that are mutated in the B.1.351 and B.1.1.7 variants. Conclusions about previously exposed vaccinees are limited, since just a handful of AZD1222 recipients were seropositive for SARS-CoV-2 at baseline. CD4 TCRs associated with the vaccine covered the entire spike protein, and the dominant responses were in regions 160-218 and 743-854. Because no samples from the day 14 peak response were available, repertoires could be characterized only after the peak T cell response. Spike-specific TCR breadth and depth rose significantly after two AZD1222 doses compared with day 0 and with MenACWY recipients. Participants were mostly white British, with more females than males. The authors suggested clonal diversity may have been underestimated. The 56-69-year group was small, and its depth increase did not reach significance, likely because of low power.

The CDR3 regions of human TCRbeta chains were analyzed by immunosequencing. As for the original processing: TCRs in the repertoires were compared against a reference library of SARS-CoV-2-specific TCRs that had been generated with the MIRA antigen-specificity platform. Breadth was defined as the fraction of unique TCRs that were SARS-CoV-2-associated, and depth was defined as the fraction of total T cells that were SARS-CoV-2-associated. Using the MIRA data, each spike-specific TCR was assigned both to the spike region to which the TCR was reactive and to a CD4 or CD8 class. Log10-transformed breadth and depth values were compared by one-way ANOVA with Sidak's multiple comparisons tests. TCRdb provides this immuneACCESS table in a form limited to in-frame rearrangements. Some clones are lacking; in checked studies, under half of them reflect an unresolved V gene, and why the rest are absent is not known. Clonal size and the V and J genes are those of that table, whereas D and trimming came from the DNA. For this sample the table gives roughly 100,000 clones, of which around 76% were detected only once. 4% to 6% of the sample is in the top ten clones.

Looking up the germline V gene yields CDR1 MRHNA and CDR2 SNTAGT. Germline trimming amounts to 6 bases on V and 2 bases on J, with 3 as the count of junction bases outside the gene matches. The cysteine opens and the phenylalanine closes a CDR3 of 13 amino acids. Only CDR3 DNA is held: 39 bases, read in frame from base 1. For this clone: No cognate antigen has been identified for it. Base qualities are missing; no much larger clone stands one base away.

The sample's time point label, decoded: baseline before first vaccination. The vaccinee samples were drawn from two UK trials, COV001 and COV002, one of which was a single-blind randomized controlled phase 2/3 trial testing AZD1222 (ChAdOx1 nCoV-19) in healthy adults. Trial participant PBMC samples were collected at day 0 and day 28 after the second dose for TCRbeta chain sequencing. The sequencing used peripheral blood, collected on day 0 of AZD1222 vaccination. This TCR came from an adult in good health. Rearrangement joined TRBV6-4 to TRBJ1-2; the central 7 bases match TRBD1. The sequence in DNA is TGTGCCAGCAGCTTGACAGGGAACTATGGCTACACCTTC. Protein translation: CASSLTGNYGYTF.